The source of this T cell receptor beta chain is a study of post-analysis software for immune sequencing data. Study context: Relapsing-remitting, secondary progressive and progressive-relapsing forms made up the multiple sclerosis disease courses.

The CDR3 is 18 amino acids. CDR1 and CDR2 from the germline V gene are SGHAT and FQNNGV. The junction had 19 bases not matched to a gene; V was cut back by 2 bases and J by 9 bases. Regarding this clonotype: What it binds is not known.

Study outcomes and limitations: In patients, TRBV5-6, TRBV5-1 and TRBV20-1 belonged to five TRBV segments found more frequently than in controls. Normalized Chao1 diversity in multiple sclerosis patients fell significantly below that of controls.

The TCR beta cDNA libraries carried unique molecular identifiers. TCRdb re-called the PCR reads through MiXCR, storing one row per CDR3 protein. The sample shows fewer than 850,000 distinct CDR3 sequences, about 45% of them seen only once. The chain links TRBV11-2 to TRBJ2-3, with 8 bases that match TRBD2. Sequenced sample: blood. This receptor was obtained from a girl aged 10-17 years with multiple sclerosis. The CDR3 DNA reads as TGTGCCAGCAGCTTAACTAGCGGAAGAACTAGCTCACAGATGACGCAGTATTTT. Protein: CASSLTSGRTSSQMTQYF.